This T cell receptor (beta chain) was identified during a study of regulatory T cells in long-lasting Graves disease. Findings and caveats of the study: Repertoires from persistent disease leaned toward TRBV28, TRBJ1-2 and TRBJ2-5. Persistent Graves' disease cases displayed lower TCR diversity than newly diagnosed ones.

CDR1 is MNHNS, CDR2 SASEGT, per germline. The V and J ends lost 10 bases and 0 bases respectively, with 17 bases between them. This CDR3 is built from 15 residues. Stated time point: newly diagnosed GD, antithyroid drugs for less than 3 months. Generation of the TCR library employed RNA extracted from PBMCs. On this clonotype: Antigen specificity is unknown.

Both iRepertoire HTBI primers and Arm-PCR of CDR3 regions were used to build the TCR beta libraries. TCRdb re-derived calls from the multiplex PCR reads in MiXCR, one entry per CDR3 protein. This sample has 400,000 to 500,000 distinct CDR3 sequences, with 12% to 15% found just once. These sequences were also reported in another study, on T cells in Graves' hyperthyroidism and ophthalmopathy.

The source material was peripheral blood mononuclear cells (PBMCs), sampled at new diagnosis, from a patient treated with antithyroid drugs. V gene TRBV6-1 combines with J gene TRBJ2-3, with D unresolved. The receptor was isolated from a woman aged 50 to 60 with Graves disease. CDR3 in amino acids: CATQLSLTSTDTQYF. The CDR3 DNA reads TGTGCCACCCAACTATCTCTGACTAGCACAGATACGCAGTATTTT.